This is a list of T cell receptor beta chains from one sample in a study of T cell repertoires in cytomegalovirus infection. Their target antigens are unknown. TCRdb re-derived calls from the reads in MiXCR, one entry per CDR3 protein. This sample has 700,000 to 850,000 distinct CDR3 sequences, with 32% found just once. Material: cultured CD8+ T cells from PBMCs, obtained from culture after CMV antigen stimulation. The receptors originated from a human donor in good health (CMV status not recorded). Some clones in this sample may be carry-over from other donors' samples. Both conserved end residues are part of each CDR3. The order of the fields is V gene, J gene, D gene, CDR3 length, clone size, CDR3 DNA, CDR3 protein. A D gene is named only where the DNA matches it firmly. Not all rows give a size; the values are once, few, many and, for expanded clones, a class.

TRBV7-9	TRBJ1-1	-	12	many	TGTGCCAGCAGCCGGGGGCGCACTGAAGCTTTCTTT	CASSRGRTEAFF
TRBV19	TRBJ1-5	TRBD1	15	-	TGTGCCAGTAGCAAACGCCAGGGGGGGTTTCAGCCCCAGCATTTT	CASSKRQGGFQPQHF
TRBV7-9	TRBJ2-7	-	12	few	TGTGCCAGCAGCTCGAGACAGGACGAGCAGTACTTC	CASSSRQDEQYF
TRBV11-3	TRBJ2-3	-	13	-	TGTGCCAGCAGCTTAGAGGTTGGAGATACGCAGTATTTT	CASSLEVGDTQYF
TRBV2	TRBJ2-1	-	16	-	TGTGCCAGCAGTGAATTGGGACGCCTGAGGATCGATGAGCAGTTCTTC	CASSELGRLRIDEQFF
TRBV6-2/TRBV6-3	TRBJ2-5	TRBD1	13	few	TGTGCCAGCAGTACCAACAGGGGAGAGACCCAGTACTTC	CASSTNRGETQYF
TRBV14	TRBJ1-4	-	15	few	TGTGCCAGCAGTCGGTTCAGGGGTACTAATGAAAAACTGTTTTTT	CASSRFRGTNEKLFF
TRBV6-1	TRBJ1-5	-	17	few	TGTGCCAGCAGTGAAAGCAGAAGGGTGTATAGCAATCAGCCCCAGCATTTT	CASSESRRVYSNQPQHF
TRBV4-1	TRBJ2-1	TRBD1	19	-	TGCGCCAGCAGCCAACAACCACCACCCGGACAGGGGATCTACAATGAGCAGTTCTTC	CASSQQPPPGQGIYNEQFF
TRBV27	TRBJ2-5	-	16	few	TGTGCCAGCAGTTTAATGGCCTCAGGAAGCCAAGAGACCCAGTACTTC	CASSLMASGSQETQYF
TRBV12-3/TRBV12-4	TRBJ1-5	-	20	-	TGTGCCAACAGTTTAGTTCTATGTGGTACCCGCGCGTATAGCAATCAGCCCCAGCATTTT	CANSLVLCGTRAYSNQPQHF
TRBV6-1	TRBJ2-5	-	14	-	TGTGCCAGCAGTCCTCTTGGGGAGCGGGAGACCCAGTACTTC	CASSPLGERETQYF
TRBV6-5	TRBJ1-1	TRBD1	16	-	TGTGCCAGCAGCCTTAGGAACAGGGGTTGGAACACTGAAGCTTTCTTT	CASSLRNRGWNTEAFF
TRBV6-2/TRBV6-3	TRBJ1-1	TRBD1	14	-	TGTGCCAGCAGTTTGGACAGGTATATTGTTGAAGCTTTCTTT	CASSLDRYIVEAFF
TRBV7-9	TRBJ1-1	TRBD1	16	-	TGTACCAGCAGCCCTCGACAGGGGGCGCGGGACACTGAAGCTTTCTTT	CTSSPRQGARDTEAFF
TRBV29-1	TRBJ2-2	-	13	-	TGCAGCGCCGGACATCCGAACACCGGGGAGCTGTTTTTT	CSAGHPNTGELFF
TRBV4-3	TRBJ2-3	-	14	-	TGCGCCAGCAGCCAAGCAGGGTTTACGGATACGCAGTATTTT	CASSQAGFTDTQYF
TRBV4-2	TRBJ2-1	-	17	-	TGTGCCAGCAGCCAAGATCTCCCGGGGGCGATATACAATGAGCAGTTCTTC	CASSQDLPGAIYNEQFF
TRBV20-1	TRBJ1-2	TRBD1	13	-	TGCAGTGCACCGGGACAGGGTTACTATGGCTACACCTTC	CSAPGQGYYGYTF
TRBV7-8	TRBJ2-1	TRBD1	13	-	TGTGCCAGTAGACAGGGGGGTTACAATGAGCAGTTCTTC	CASRQGGYNEQFF
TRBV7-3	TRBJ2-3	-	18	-	TGTGCCAACAGCTTAACGGGGGAGGGGGTCGCGCGGAGGTATACGCAGTATTTT	CANSLTGEGVARRYTQYF
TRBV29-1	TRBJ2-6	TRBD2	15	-	TGCAGCGCCCGGGGGGGTGGATCTGGGGCCAACGTCCTGACTTTC	CSARGGGSGANVLTF
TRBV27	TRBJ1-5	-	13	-	TGTGCCAGCAGTTTATCGGCGGGTCAGCCCCAGCATTTT	CASSLSAGQPQHF
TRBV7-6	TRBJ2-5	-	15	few	TGTGCCAGCAGCTTAATTCTGACACCCGGGGAGACCCAGTACTTC	CASSLILTPGETQYF
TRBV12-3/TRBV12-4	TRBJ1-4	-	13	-	TGTGCCAGCAGTTTAGAAGCAAATGAAAAACTGTTTTTT	CASSLEANEKLFF
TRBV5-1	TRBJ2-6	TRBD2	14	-	TGCGCCAGCCAAGCGGGGGCTGGGGCCAACGTCCTGACTTTC	CASQAGAGANVLTF
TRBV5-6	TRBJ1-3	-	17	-	TGTGCCAGCAGCTTTGGAACCGCAGGGGTCTCTGGAAACACCATATATTTT	CASSFGTAGVSGNTIYF
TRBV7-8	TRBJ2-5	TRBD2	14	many	TGTGCCAGCAGCAGAACCGGGGGGGAGGAGACCCAGTACTTC	CASSRTGGEETQYF
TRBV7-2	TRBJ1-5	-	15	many	TGTGCCAGCAGTTTTGACTATTATAGCAATCAGCCCCAGCATTTT	CASSFDYYSNQPQHF
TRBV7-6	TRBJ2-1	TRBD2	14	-	TGTGCCAGCAGCTATACTAGCGGGGGAAATGAGCAGTTCTTC	CASSYTSGGNEQFF
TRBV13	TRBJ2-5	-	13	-	TGTGCCAGCGCGCGGTCAGATCAAGAGACCCAGTACTTC	CASARSDQETQYF
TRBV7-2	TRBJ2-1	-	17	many	TGTGCCAGCAGCCTTAGCGCGGCGGGGGCCCCTTTGGATGAGCAGTTCTTC	CASSLSAAGAPLDEQFF
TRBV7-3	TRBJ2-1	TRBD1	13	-	TGTGCCAGCAGGGACAGGACCTACAATGAGCAGTTCTTC	CASRDRTYNEQFF
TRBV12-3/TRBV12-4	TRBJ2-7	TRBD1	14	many	TGTGCCAGCAGTTTAGAGGGGGCCGCCTACGAGCAGTACTTC	CASSLEGAAYEQYF
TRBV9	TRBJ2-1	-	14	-	TGTGCCAGCAGCCACACACAGGGATACAATGAGCAGTTCTTC	CASSHTQGYNEQFF
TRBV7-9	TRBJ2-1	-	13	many	TGTGCCAGCAGCTTAGTAGGCGACAATGAGCAGTTCTTC	CASSLVGDNEQFF
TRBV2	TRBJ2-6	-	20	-	TGTGCCAGCAGCAGCCAGGAAGAATTTTATAGTTCGCCTGGGGCCAACGTCCTGACTTTC	CASSSQEEFYSSPGANVLTF
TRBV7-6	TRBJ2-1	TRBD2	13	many	TGTGCCAGCACCCTAGCGGGCCCCAATGAGCAGTTCTTC	CASTLAGPNEQFF
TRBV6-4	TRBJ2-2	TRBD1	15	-	TGTGTCGCCCCTACCGGGACAGGGCTCACCGGGGAGCTGTTTTTT	CVAPTGTGLTGELFF
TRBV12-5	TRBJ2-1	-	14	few	TGTGCTAGTGGGAGGGAAAGCTCCTACAATGAGCAGTTCTTC	CASGRESSYNEQFF
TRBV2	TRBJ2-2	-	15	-	TGTGCCAGCAGTGAGCTGGAGGAGAACACCGGGGAGCTGTTTTTT	CASSELEENTGELFF
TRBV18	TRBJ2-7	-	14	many	TGTGCCAGCTCCCCCGGAGGCAGATCCTACGAGCAGTACTTC	CASSPGGRSYEQYF